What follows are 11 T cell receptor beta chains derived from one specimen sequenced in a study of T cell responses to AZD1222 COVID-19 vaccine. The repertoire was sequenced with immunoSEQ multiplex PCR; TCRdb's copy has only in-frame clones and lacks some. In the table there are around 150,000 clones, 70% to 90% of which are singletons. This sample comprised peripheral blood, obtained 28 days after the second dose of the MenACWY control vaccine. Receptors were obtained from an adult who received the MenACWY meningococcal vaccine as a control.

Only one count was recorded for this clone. The CDR3 spells CASSWAGPRDYGYTF. The CDR3, as DNA: TGCGCCAGCAGCTGGGCAGGGCCCCGGGACTATGGCTACACCTTC. The chain has TRBV5-1 and TRBJ1-2, with a possible D match to TRBD1 (5 bases). This CDR3 region has 15 residues. Looked up from germline, CDR1 is SGHRS and CDR2 is YFSETQ. V lost 3 bases and J lost 3, with 15 bases in between. The full variable domain, completed using reference TRBV5-1 and TRBJ1-2, is KAGVTQTPRYLIKTRGQQVTLSCSPISGHRSVSWYQQTPGQGLQFLFEYFSETQRNKGNFPGRFSGRQFSNSRSEMNVSTLELGDSALYLCASSWAGPRDYGYTFGSGTRLTVV.

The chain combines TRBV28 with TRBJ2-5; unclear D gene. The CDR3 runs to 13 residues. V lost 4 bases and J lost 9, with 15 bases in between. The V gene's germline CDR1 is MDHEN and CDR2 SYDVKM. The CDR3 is CASSSQPKAAQYF. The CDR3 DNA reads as TGTGCCAGCAGTTCCCAGCCCAAGGCGGCCCAGTACTTC.

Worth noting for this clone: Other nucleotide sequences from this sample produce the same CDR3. The chain's CDR3 is CASSSTGEGYTF. As DNA, the CDR3 is TGCGCCAGCAGTTCCACGGGCGAGGGCTACACCTTC. This rearrangement joins TRBV10-2 to TRBJ1-2, with no clear D. Between the trimmed V and J ends, which lost 5 bases and 8 bases, there was a span of 12 bases. The CDR3 covers 12 residues. Looked up from germline, CDR1 is WSHSY and CDR2 is SAAADI.

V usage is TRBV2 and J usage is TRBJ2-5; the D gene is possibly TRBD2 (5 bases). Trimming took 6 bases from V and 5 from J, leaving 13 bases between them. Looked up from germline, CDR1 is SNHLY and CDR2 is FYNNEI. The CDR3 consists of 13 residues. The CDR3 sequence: CASRVRGSETQYF. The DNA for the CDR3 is TGTGCCAGCAGAGTTCGGGGTTCGGAGACCCAGTACTTC.

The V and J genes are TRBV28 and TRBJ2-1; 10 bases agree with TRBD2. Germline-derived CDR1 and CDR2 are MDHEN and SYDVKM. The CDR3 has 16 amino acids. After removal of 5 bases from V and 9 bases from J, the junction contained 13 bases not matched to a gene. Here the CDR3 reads CASSPQKRGGLAEQFF. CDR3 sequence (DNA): TGTGCCAGCAGTCCCCAGAAGCGGGGGGGCCTTGCTGAGCAGTTCTTC. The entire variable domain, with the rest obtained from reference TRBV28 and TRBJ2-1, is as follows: DVKVTQSSRYLVKRTGEKVFLECVQDMDHENMFWYRQDPGLGLRLIYFSYDVKMKEKGDIPEGYSVSREKKERFSLILESASTNQTSMYLCASSPQKRGGLAEQFFGPGTRLTVL.

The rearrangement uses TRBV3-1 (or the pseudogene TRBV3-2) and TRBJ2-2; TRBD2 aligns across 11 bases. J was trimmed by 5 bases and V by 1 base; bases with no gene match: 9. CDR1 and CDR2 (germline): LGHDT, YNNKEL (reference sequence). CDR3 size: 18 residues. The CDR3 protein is CASSQGGTSGRGTGELFF. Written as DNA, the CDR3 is TGTGCCAGCAGCCAAGGAGGAACTAGCGGGAGAGGAACCGGGGAGCTGTTTTTT.

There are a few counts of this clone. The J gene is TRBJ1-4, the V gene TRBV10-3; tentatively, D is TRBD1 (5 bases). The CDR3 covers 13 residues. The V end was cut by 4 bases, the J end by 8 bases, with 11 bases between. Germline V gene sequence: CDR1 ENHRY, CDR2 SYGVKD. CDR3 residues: CAISAREEEKLFF. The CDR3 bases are TGTGCCATCAGTGCCAGGGAGGAAGAAAAACTGTTTTTT.

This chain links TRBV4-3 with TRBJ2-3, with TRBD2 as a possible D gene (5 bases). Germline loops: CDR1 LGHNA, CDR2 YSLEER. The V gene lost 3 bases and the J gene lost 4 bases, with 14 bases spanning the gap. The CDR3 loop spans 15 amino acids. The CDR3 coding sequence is TGCGCCAGCAGCCAGAGCTCCGCGGGTGCAGATACGCAGTATTTT. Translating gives CASSQSSAGADTQYF.

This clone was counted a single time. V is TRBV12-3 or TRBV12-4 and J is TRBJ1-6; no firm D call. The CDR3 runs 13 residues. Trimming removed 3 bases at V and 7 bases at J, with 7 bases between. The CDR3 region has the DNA TGTGCCAGCAGTTTCGGTCCAAATTCACCCCTCCACTTT. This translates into CASSFGPNSPLHF.

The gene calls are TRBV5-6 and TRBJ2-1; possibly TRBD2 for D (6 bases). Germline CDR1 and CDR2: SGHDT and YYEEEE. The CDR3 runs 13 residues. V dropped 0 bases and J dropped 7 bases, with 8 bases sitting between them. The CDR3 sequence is CASSLASGNEQFF. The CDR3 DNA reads TGTGCCAGCAGCTTGGCCAGCGGGAATGAGCAGTTCTTC. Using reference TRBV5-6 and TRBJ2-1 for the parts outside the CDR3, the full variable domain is DAGVTQSPTHLIKTRGQQVTLRCSPKSGHDTVSWYQQALGQGPQFIFQYYEEEERQRGNFPDRFSGHQFPNYSSELNVNALLLGDSALYLCASSLASGNEQFFGPGTRLTVL.

DNA for the CDR3: TGTGCCAGCAGGAGGGACAATCTCGAGCAGTACGTC. This gives the protein CASRRDNLEQYV. The chain is built from TRBV2 and TRBJ2-7; a possible D gene is TRBD1 (6 bases). Germline values: CDR1 SNHLY, CDR2 FYNNEI. Trimming cost V 6 bases and J 6 bases, with 12 bases left between them. There are 12 residues in the CDR3.